Below, one T cell receptor (beta chain) is given with its context. Its antigen has not been determined. Base quality data are lacking; no much larger clone is found one base away. These data are taken from a study of blood T cell repertoires in COVID-19 (dated by TCRdb to the early 2020s). Turning to the overall study: Samples from collaborators originated in the United States, Italy and Spain and spanned both the acute and convalescent phases of COVID-19. Samples were obtained from the ongoing ImmuneRACE study (first 160 participants) and from 1,000 to 1,500 subjects provided by 6 global collaborators. The repertoires were released in a freely available public database meant as a resource for research on the immune response to SARS-CoV-2. The prospective study material was composed of cDNA or gDNA derived from T cells, B-cell-depleted T cells, or PBMCs. The sample metadata nearly always contained a de-identified subject ID, COVID-19 status, age in years and sex. Where available, HLA class I and class II types were obtained from metadata supplied by the sample provider rather than from assay-based typing. The dataset comprised deeply sampled blood TCRbeta repertoires from subjects exposed to, actively infected with, or recovered from COVID-19.

The immunoSEQ Assay, a bias-controlled multiplex PCR, was used to amplify TCRbeta CDR3 regions from genomic DNA. For the original study's pipeline: The number of nucleated cells in each sample was estimated by amplification of reference gene primers within the assay. To quantify the absolute abundance of each unique TCRbeta CDR3 rearrangement, sequence reads were collapsed and filtered. Productive Simpson clonality was computed per sample as the square root of Simpson's diversity index over productive rearrangements. TCRdb retrieved this table from immuneACCESS and kept in-frame rearrangements only. Not all clones are present; in checked studies, unresolved V genes account for under half, and no reason is known for the remainder. That table is the source of V, J and clone size, and D and trimming were worked out from the DNA. Across this sample there are 50,000 to 80,000 clones, with over 75% seen only once. The ten largest account for 40% to 55% of the sample.

One collaborating source in Seattle enrolled patients while the patients were actively infected and followed the patients over time throughout the course of disease. Collaborating institutions collected whole blood in K2EDTA tubes following their own protocols. For TCRbeta analysis, collaborators shipped samples as frozen whole blood, isolated PBMCs, or DNA extracted from either of those sample types. Study-wide conclusions, independent of this receptor: How much clinical and demographic metadata was included differed by source and by participant, and the metadata was provided uncurated.

This TCR was sampled from a woman aged 55-69 years with COVID-19, enrolled during active disease. Source material: peripheral blood.

The CDR3 region has the sequence CASSSRQGDYEQYF. The sequenced DNA: TGTGCCAGCAGCTCCAGACAGGGGGACTACGAGCAGTACTTC. The V and J genes are TRBV5-4 and TRBJ2-7; 9 bases in between match TRBD1. From its cysteine to its phenylalanine, the CDR3 spans 14 amino acids. Left in the record is the CDR3 DNA by itself, 42 bases read in frame from the first base. CDR1 and CDR2 are drawn from the germline V gene (reference sequence): SGHNT, YYREEE. Germline trimming: 3 bases from V, 3 bases from J; junction bases outside gene matches: 4.